Below are 10 T cell receptor beta chains sequenced from a single sample in a study of OX40 agonist ivuxolimab in advanced cancers. This table comes from immunoSEQ multiplex PCR, and its TCRdb copy is limited to in-frame clones, with some not included. Found here are some 62,000 clones, around 90% of them singletons; the top ten hold roughly 13%. The source material was CD4+ or CD8+ T cells sorted from blood, sampled in a trial of the OX40 agonist ivuxolimab. The receptor set was obtained from an adult with an advanced solid tumor such as melanoma, head and neck, liver or kidney cancer.

Here the CDR3 DNA reads TGTGCCAGTAGTAATTTCGGAGGGGGCTACACCTTC. Protein sequence: CASSNFGGGYTF. The rearrangement uses TRBV19 and TRBJ1-2; D unresolved. V lost 4 bases and J lost 8, with 11 bases in between. Germline-derived CDR1 and CDR2 are LNHDA and SQIVND (reference sequence). The CDR3 consists of 12 residues.

The CDR3 DNA reads TGTGCCAGCAGCTTGGCGACAGGGAGGAATGAGCAGTTCTTC. Amino acids: CASSLATGRNEQFF. The chain links TRBV7-6 to TRBJ2-1; TRBD1 is a possible D gene (7 bases). Germline CDR1 and CDR2: SGHVS and FNYEAQ. The V gene lost 3 bases and the J gene lost 7 bases, with 13 bases spanning the gap. The CDR3 runs to 14 residues.

The rearrangement uses TRBV29-1 and TRBJ2-1; the match to TRBD2 covers 11 bases. The CDR3 contains 20 residues. Germline V gene sequence: CDR1 SQVTM, CDR2 ANQGSEA. J lost 0 bases, V lost 7 bases, and 20 bases had no gene match. The CDR3 sequence is CSGSGRAVSVRVSSYNEQFF. The CDR3 nucleotides are TGCAGCGGTAGCGGGAGGGCCGTTTCGGTGAGGGTAAGCTCCTACAATGAGCAGTTCTTC.

The gene calls are TRBV5-1 and TRBJ2-7; D is uncertain. This CDR3 is built from 13 residues. Germline V CDR1 and CDR2: SGHRS, YFSETQ. Deletions cut 0 bases from V and 2 bases from J, with 6 bases between. The CDR3 DNA follows: TGCGCCAGCAGCTTGGGTGCGGCCTACGAGCAGTACTTC. It is translated as CASSLGAAYEQYF.

The chain carries TRBV12-5 and TRBJ1-1; no clear D gene. The germline V gene encodes CDR1 LGHNT and CDR2 FRNRAP. This CDR3 has 15 amino acids. V shed 3 bases and J shed 2 bases, with 13 bases lying between them. The CDR3 is CASGFTDGINTEAFF. In nucleotides, the CDR3 is TGTGCTAGTGGTTTCACGGACGGTATCAACACTGAAGCTTTCTTT.

This clone was recorded a few times. J is TRBJ2-1 and V is TRBV6-4; D perhaps matches TRBD1 (6 bases). Looked up from germline, CDR1 is MRHNA and CDR2 is SNTAGT. The CDR3 sequence is 13 residues long. V lost 5 bases, J lost 5 bases, and 10 bases lay in between. The CDR3 DNA follows: TGTGCCAGCAGTAGGACAGCTAACAATGAGCAGTTCTTC. Translation: CASSRTANNEQFF.

This clone appeared a single time. The CDR3 sequence: CASSQEGRAQETQYF. The CDR3 bases are TGCGCCAGCAGCCAAGAAGGCAGGGCCCAAGAGACCCAGTACTTC. The gene calls are TRBV4-1 and TRBJ2-5; tentatively, D is TRBD1 (5 bases). The CDR3 totals 15 residues. Deletions cut 0 bases from V and 1 base from J, with 9 bases between. Germline V lookup: CDR1 MGHRA, CDR2 YSYEKL.

The chain joins TRBV19 to TRBJ2-5, with 8 bases that match TRBD2. Germline V gene data show CDR1 as LNHDA and CDR2 as SQIVND (reference sequence). The ends lost 4 bases at V and 3 bases at J; junction bases unmatched: 7. This CDR3 has 15 amino acids. Here the CDR3 reads CASSSKREIEETQYF. The CDR3 DNA sequence: TGTGCCAGTAGTAGCAAGCGGGAGATCGAAGAGACCCAGTACTTC.

The V gene is TRBV29-1, the J gene TRBJ1-2, with D possibly being TRBD1 (6 bases). V was cut by 0 bases and J by 4 bases, with 15 bases left in between. In germline, CDR1 is SQVTM, CDR2 ANQGSEA. The CDR3 sequence is 15 residues long. CDR3 sequence (DNA): TGCAGCGTTGAAGATCCGGGCAGGGGAGGCTATGGCTACACCTTC. Amino acids: CSVEDPGRGGYGYTF.

The chain employs TRBV7-9 and TRBJ2-3; 10 nucleotides match TRBD1. Germline CDR1 SEHNR, CDR2 FQNEAQ (reference sequence). CDR3 length: 15 residues. The J segment lost 4 bases and the V segment lost 6 bases, leaving 7 bases of the junction unmatched. CDR3 residues: CASSAGQGFSDTQYF. CDR3 coding DNA: TGTGCCAGCAGTGCGGGACAGGGGTTCTCAGATACGCAGTATTTT.